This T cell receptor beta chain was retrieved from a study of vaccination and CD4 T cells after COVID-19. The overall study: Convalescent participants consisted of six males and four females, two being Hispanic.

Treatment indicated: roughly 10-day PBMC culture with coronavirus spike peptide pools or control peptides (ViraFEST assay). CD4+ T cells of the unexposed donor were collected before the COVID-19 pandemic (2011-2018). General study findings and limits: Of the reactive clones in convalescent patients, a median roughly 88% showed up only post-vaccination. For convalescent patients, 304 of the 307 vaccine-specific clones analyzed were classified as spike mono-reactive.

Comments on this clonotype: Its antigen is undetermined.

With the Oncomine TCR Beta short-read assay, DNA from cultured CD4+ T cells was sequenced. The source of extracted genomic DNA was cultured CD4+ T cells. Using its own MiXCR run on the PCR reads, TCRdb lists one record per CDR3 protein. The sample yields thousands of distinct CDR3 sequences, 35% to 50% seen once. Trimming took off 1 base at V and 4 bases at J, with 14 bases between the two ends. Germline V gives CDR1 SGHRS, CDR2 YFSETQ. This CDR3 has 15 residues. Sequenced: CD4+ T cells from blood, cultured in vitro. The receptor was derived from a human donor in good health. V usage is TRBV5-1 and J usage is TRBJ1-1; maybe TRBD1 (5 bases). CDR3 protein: CASSLQSAGPTEAFF. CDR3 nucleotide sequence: TGCGCCAGCAGCTTGCAGTCTGCGGGGCCCACTGAAGCTTTCTTT. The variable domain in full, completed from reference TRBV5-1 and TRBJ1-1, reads KAGVTQTPRYLIKTRGQQVTLSCSPISGHRSVSWYQQTPGQGLQFLFEYFSETQRNKGNFPGRFSGRQFSNSRSEMNVSTLELGDSALYLCASSLQSAGPTEAFFGQGTRLTVV.